These 22 T cell receptor beta chains came from one sample sequenced in a study of CD8 T cells in Susac syndrome. After extraction with the RNeasy kit, about 0.5 to 1 ug of the RNA was reverse transcribed using random hexamers. Each CDR3 protein is one row after TCRdb ran MiXCR on the immunoSEQ multiplex PCR reads. The table shows under 90,000 distinct CDR3 sequences, with 95% occurring only once. Sequencing was performed on CD8+ T cells from PBMCs. These TCRs come from a human donor with Susac syndrome.

The chain has TRBV27 and TRBJ2-7; D may be TRBD1 (6 bases). The length of the CDR3 is 14 residues. CDR1 MNHEY and CDR2 SMNVEV come from the germline V gene (reference sequence). Trimming took 5 bases from V and 4 from J, leaving 15 bases between them. The DNA of the CDR3 is TGTGCCAGCAGTGCCCCGGGACAAATGTACGAGCAGTACTTC. Its translation: CASSAPGQMYEQYF.

The CDR3 bases are TGCAGTGCTAGAGGACAGGGGGACACTGAAGCTTTCTTT. Protein product: CSARGQGDTEAFF. V and J are TRBV20-1 and TRBJ1-1; 9 nucleotides line up with TRBD1. V lost 1 base to trimming and J lost 3 bases; unmatched junction nucleotides: 0. The CDR3 is 13 amino acids. Germline loops: CDR1 DFQATT, CDR2 SNEGSKA (reference sequence).

V usage is TRBV4-2 and J usage is TRBJ2-7; 8 positions agree with TRBD2. The CDR3 runs 15 residues. Germline V CDR1 and CDR2: LGHNA, YNFKEQ. V was clipped by 0 bases and J by 0 bases; unmatched bases: 1. Here the CDR3 reads CASSQDSGSSYEQYF. The CDR3 DNA is TGTGCCAGCAGCCAAGACAGCGGGAGCTCCTACGAGCAGTACTTC.

CDR3 in amino acids: CATIAAGSQYF. The CDR3 bases are TGTGCCACCATTGCGGCGGGATCGCAGTATTTT. The genes are TRBV12-3 or TRBV12-4 and TRBJ2-3; D perhaps matches TRBD2 (6 bases). The V gene lost 10 bases and the J gene lost 10 bases, with 15 bases spanning the gap. This CDR3 contains 11 residues.

This rearrangement joins TRBV7-9 to TRBJ2-1, with TRBD2 matching over 9 bases. Germline V CDR1 and CDR2: SEHNR, FQNEAQ (reference sequence). Trimming at V came to 1 base and at J to 2 bases, leaving 12 bases not matched to a gene. The CDR3 spans 19 residues. In DNA form, the CDR3 reads TGTGCCAGCAGCTTAGGGGGTAGAAAGACTAGCGGTACCTACAATGAGCAGTTCTTC. This codes for CASSLGGRKTSGTYNEQFF.

The table lists this clonotype with a count of one. The gene calls are TRBV3-1 and TRBJ2-1; 12 bases agree with TRBD2. Germline CDR1 and CDR2: LGHDT and YNNKEL (reference sequence). The length of the CDR3 is 14 residues. After removal of 4 bases from V and 12 bases from J, the junction contained 7 bases not matched to a gene. For the CDR3, the DNA is TGTGCCAGCAGCCTGGAGACTAGCGGGAGTGGGCAGTTCTTC. Translated: CASSLETSGSGQFF.

V gene TRBV7-9 combines with J gene TRBJ2-7; no clear D gene. The CDR3 has 14 residues. Between the trimmed V and J ends, which lost 4 bases and 2 bases, there was a span of 12 bases. CDR1 and CDR2 (germline): SEHNR, FQNEAQ (reference sequence). The CDR3 DNA reads as TGTGCCAGCAGCTCAACAATTGATCCCTACGAGCAGTACTTC. Translating it yields CASSSTIDPYEQYF. The full variable domain, completed using reference TRBV7-9 and TRBJ2-7, is DTGVSQNPRHKITKRGQNVTFRCDPISEHNRLYWYRQTLGQGPEFLTYFQNEAQLEKSRLLSDRFSAERPKGSFSTLEIQRTEQGDSAMYLCASSSTIDPYEQYFGPGTRLTVT.

The chain combines TRBV29-1 with TRBJ2-1; TRBD2 matches 13 bases. Germline V gene lookup returns CDR1 SQVTM and CDR2 ANQGSEA. The V gene end was trimmed by 2 bases and the J gene end by 5 bases; junction bases not matched to a gene: 6. The CDR3 is made up of 16 amino acids. The CDR3 sequence: CSVETLAGGPDNEQFF. The CDR3, as DNA: TGCAGCGTTGAAACACTAGCGGGAGGGCCCGACAATGAGCAGTTCTTC.

This chain connects TRBV29-1 to TRBJ2-1; no clear D gene. Germline V gene data show CDR1 as SQVTM and CDR2 as ANQGSEA. V was trimmed by 3 bases and J by 4 bases, leaving 4 bases between them. CDR3 length: 11 amino acids. CDR3 sequence reads: CSVDFYNEQFF. The CDR3, as DNA: TGCAGCGTTGACTTTTACAATGAGCAGTTCTTC.

The V gene is TRBV28, the J gene TRBJ2-1; TRBD1 matches at 7 bases. The CDR3 extends over 11 amino acids. Per the germline V gene, CDR1 is MDHEN and CDR2 is SYDVKM. V lost 6 bases, J lost 9 bases, and 2 bases stayed unmatched. CDR3: CASRTGIEQFF. The CDR3 bases are TGTGCCAGCAGGACAGGGATTGAGCAGTTCTTC.

This chain connects TRBV29-1 to TRBJ1-2; a possible D gene is TRBD1 (5 bases). Trimming pared 1 base from V and 4 bases from J, leaving 10 bases between. This CDR3 has 13 amino acids. From germline, CDR1 is SQVTM and CDR2 ANQGSEA. The DNA of the CDR3 is TGCAGCGTTGAAGGACAGACAACCTATGGCTACACCTTC. Protein product: CSVEGQTTYGYTF.

The chain recombines TRBV25-1 with TRBJ2-1; TRBD2 aligns across 11 bases. The CDR3 extends over 16 amino acids. Trimming took 3 bases from V and 2 from J; bases not matched to a gene: 3. The germline gives CDR1 MGHDK, CDR2 SYGVNS. The CDR3 region is CASSDVAGGAYNEQFF. In DNA form, the CDR3 reads TGTGCCAGCAGTGATGTAGCGGGAGGGGCCTACAATGAGCAGTTCTTC.

The chain employs TRBV9 and TRBJ2-7; 10 nucleotides match TRBD2. The CDR3 has 15 amino acids. From germline, CDR1 is SGDLS and CDR2 YYNGEE. After removal of 2 bases from V and 3 bases from J, the junction contained 5 bases not matched to a gene. CDR3 sequence: CASSVTSGTFYEQYF. In DNA, the CDR3 is TGTGCCAGCAGCGTTACTAGCGGGACCTTCTACGAGCAGTACTTC. The full variable domain, its missing parts supplied by reference TRBV9 and TRBJ2-7, is DSGVTQTPKHLITATGQRVTLRCSPRSGDLSVYWYQQSLDQGLQFLIQYYNGEERAKGNILERFSAQQFPDLHSELNLSSLELGDSALYFCASSVTSGTFYEQYFGPGTRLTVT.

The chain is built from TRBV4-1 and TRBJ2-7; 10 bases are a match to TRBD1. CDR3 size: 16 residues. Trimming at V came to 0 bases and at J to 5 bases, leaving 7 bases not matched to a gene. Germline V gene data show CDR1 as MGHRA and CDR2 as YSYEKL. CDR3 DNA sequence: TGCGCCAGCAGCCAAGATTCGGGACAGGGGTCCCACGAGCAGTACTTC. It is translated as CASSQDSGQGSHEQYF.

The rearrangement joins TRBV19 to TRBJ2-1; D remains ambiguous. V was trimmed by 0 bases and J by 7 bases, leaving 4 bases between them. Germline CDR1 reads LNHDA; CDR2 reads SQIVND (reference sequence). CDR3 size: 12 residues. The CDR3 loop reads CASSIDGNEQFF. DNA of the CDR3: TGTGCCAGTAGTATAGATGGGAATGAGCAGTTCTTC.

The V gene is TRBV9, the J gene TRBJ2-3, with D possibly TRBD1 on 6 matching bases. V lost 3 bases, J lost 0 bases, and 14 bases lay in between. The germline V gene encodes CDR1 SGDLS and CDR2 YYNGEE. This CDR3 spans 16 amino acids. This CDR3 is CASSAQGSQSTDTQYF. The CDR3 DNA reads TGTGCCAGCAGCGCCCAGGGGTCGCAAAGCACAGATACGCAGTATTTT.

The chain employs TRBV20-1 and TRBJ2-7; D is unresolved. V lost 0 bases and J 3 bases, leaving 15 bases between the germline ends. In germline, CDR1 is DFQATT, CDR2 SNEGSKA (reference sequence). This CDR3 has 15 residues. This CDR3 is CSARDRAVFHYEQYF. Here the CDR3 DNA reads TGCAGTGCTAGAGATCGGGCAGTCTTTCACTACGAGCAGTACTTC.

This chain links TRBV29-1 with TRBJ2-7, with D hard to call. From germline, CDR1 is SQVTM and CDR2 ANQGSEA. The CDR3 is 11 amino acids. V gave up 0 bases and J gave up 1 base, with 1 base separating them. The CDR3 coding sequence is TGCAGCGTTGAAGAGTCCTACGAGCAGTACTTC. Protein product: CSVEESYEQYF.

The J gene is TRBJ1-4, the V gene TRBV20-1; D is undetermined. CDR1 is DFQATT, CDR2 SNEGSKA, per germline (reference sequence). CDR3 size: 11 residues. Trimming removed 5 bases at V and 8 bases at J, with 9 bases between. Here the CDR3 reads CSAALVEKLFF. The CDR3 bases are TGCAGTGCTGCCCTGGTGGAAAAACTGTTTTTT.

This chain connects TRBV5-5 to TRBJ2-1, with TRBD2 as a possible D gene (5 bases). V lost 1 base to trimming and J lost 0 bases, with 14 bases between them. The CDR3 spans 17 residues. The germline V gene has CDR1 SGHKS and CDR2 YYEKEE (reference sequence). The CDR3: CASSLYSLADSYNEQFF. In nucleotides, the CDR3 is TGTGCCAGCAGCTTGTACTCCCTAGCCGACTCCTACAATGAGCAGTTCTTC.

This chain uses TRBV4-3 with TRBJ2-3, with 10 nucleotides matching TRBD2. The V gene end was trimmed by 0 bases and the J gene end by 6 bases; junction bases not matched to a gene: 9. This CDR3 is built from 17 residues. Germline CDR1 reads LGHNA; CDR2 reads YSLEER. This CDR3 is CASSQENSGRAADTQYF. DNA of the CDR3: TGCGCCAGCAGCCAAGAAAACAGCGGGAGGGCCGCGGATACGCAGTATTTT.

The chain links TRBV27 to TRBJ2-7; 8 bases agree with TRBD1. Unmatched junction bases numbered 10, after V lost 8 bases and J lost 1 base. Germline assignment: CDR1 MNHEY and CDR2 SMNVEV (reference sequence). The CDR3 covers 15 residues. This CDR3 is CASGKRTGKSYEQYF. In DNA, the CDR3 is TGTGCCAGCGGAAAGCGGACAGGGAAATCCTACGAGCAGTACTTC.